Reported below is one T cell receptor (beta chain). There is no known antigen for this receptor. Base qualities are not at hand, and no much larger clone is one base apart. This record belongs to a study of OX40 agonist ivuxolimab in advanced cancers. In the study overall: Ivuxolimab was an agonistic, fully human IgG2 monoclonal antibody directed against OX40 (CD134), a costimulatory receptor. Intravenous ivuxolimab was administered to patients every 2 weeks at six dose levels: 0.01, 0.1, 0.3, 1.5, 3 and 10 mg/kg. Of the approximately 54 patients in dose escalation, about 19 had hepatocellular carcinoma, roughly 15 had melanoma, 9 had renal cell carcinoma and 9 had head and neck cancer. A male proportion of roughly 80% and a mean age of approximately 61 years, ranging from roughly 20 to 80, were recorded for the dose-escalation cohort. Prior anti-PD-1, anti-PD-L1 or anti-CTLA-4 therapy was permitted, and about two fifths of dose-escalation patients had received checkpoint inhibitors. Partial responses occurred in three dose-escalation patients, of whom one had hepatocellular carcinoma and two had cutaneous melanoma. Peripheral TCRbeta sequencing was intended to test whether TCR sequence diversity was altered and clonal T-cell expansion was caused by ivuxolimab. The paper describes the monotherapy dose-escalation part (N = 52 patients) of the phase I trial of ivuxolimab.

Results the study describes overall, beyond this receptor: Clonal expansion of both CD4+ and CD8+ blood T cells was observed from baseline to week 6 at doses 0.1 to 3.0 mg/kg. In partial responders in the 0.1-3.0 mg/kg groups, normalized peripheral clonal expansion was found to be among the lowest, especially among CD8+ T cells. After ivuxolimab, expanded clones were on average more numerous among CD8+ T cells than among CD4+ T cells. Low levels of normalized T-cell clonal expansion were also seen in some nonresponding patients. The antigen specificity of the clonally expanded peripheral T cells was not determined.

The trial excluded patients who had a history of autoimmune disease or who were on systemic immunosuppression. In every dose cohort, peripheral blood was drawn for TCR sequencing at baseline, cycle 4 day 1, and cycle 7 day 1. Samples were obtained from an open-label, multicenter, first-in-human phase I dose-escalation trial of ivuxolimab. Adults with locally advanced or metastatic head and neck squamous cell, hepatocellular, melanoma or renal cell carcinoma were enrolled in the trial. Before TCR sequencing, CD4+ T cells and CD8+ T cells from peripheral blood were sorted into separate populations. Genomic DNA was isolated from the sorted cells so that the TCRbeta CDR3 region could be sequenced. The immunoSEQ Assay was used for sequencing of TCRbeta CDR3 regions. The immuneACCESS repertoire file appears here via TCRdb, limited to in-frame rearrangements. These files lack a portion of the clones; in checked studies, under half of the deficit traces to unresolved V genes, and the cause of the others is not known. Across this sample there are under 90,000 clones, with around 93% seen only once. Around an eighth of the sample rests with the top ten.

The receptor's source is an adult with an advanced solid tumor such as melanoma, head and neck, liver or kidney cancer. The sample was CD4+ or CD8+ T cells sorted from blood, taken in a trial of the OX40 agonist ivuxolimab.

The sequenced DNA: TGTGCCAGCAGTTACCGGAGACTAGCGGTGTACGAGCAGTACTTC. Its protein reads: CASSYRRLAVYEQYF. The chain uses TRBV6-6 and TRBJ2-7; TRBD2 fits 9 bases in the junction. For CDR1 and CDR2, the germline V gene (reference sequence) lists MNHNY and SVGAGI. Trimming takes 2 bases off V and 4 bases off J; junction bases not matched to a gene: 6. The CDR3 runs 15 amino acids, cysteine and phenylalanine included. Only the CDR3 DNA stays, 45 bases, in frame from base 1.